The rows below give T cell receptor beta chains drawn from one sample of a study of cytomegalovirus exposure and HLA in healthy donors. Sequencing was performed with immunoSEQ multiplex PCR; in TCRdb, only in-frame clones are kept and a portion is missing. The sample has about 160,000 clones; 85% are singletons. The sample was PBMCs. These receptors came from a man in his late teens or twenties in good health and CMV-seropositive. Both conserved end residues are part of each CDR3. A D gene is named only where the DNA matches it firmly. Some rows have no size entry. The others give once, few or many, or a class for an expanded clone.

v_call: TRBV7-2; j_call: TRBJ2-7; d_call: .; clone_size: .; cdr3_aa: CASSGAGSYEQYF; cdr3_nt: TGTGCCAGCAGCGGGGCTGGCTCCTACGAGCAGTACTTC
v_call: TRBV7-6; j_call: TRBJ1-2; d_call: .; clone_size: .; cdr3_aa: CASSFPDKLNYGYTF; cdr3_nt: TGTGCCAGCAGCTTCCCAGACAAACTTAACTATGGCTACACCTTC
v_call: TRBV9; j_call: TRBJ2-3; d_call: TRBD2; clone_size: few; cdr3_aa: CASSVGFGVAGPSTDTQYF; cdr3_nt: TGTGCCAGCAGCGTCGGTTTCGGGGTAGCGGGACCTAGCACAGATACGCAGTATTTT
v_call: TRBV19; j_call: TRBJ2-5; d_call: TRBD2; clone_size: few; cdr3_aa: CASSRPGLGQETQYF; cdr3_nt: TGTGCCAGTAGTAGGCCGGGACTAGGTCAGGAGACCCAGTACTTC
v_call: TRBV11-3; j_call: TRBJ2-7; d_call: .; clone_size: few; cdr3_aa: CASSLVAGGEQYF; cdr3_nt: TGTGCCAGCAGCTTAGTGGCAGGTGGCGAGCAGTACTTC
v_call: TRBV27; j_call: TRBJ2-1; d_call: .; clone_size: .; cdr3_aa: CASRTRVGSARYNEQFF; cdr3_nt: TGTGCCAGCCGTACCCGTGTGGGTAGCGCACGCTACAATGAGCAGTTCTTC
v_call: TRBV7-9; j_call: TRBJ1-1; d_call: .; clone_size: .; cdr3_aa: CASSRTSTVNTEAFF; cdr3_nt: TGTGCCAGCAGTCGCACGTCAACAGTGAACACTGAAGCTTTCTTT
v_call: TRBV2; j_call: TRBJ1-5; d_call: .; clone_size: .; cdr3_aa: CASSGGTNSNQPQHF; cdr3_nt: TGTGCCAGCAGTGGGGGGACAAATAGCAATCAGCCCCAGCATTTT
v_call: TRBV6-6; j_call: TRBJ1-3; d_call: .; clone_size: .; cdr3_aa: CASSYSFQGGGNTIYF; cdr3_nt: TGTGCCAGCAGTTACTCGTTCCAGGGAGGTGGAAACACCATATATTTT
v_call: TRBV5-1; j_call: TRBJ1-6; d_call: .; clone_size: .; cdr3_aa: CASSHDVRAGNSPLHF; cdr3_nt: TGCGCCAGCAGCCACGACGTCAGGGCTGGGAATTCACCCCTCCACTTT
v_call: TRBV14; j_call: TRBJ1-4; d_call: TRBD1; clone_size: .; cdr3_aa: CASSPAQGGNEKLFF; cdr3_nt: TGTGCCAGCAGCCCCGCCCAGGGGGGAAATGAAAAACTGTTTTTT
v_call: TRBV6-1; j_call: TRBJ1-3; d_call: .; clone_size: .; cdr3_aa: CASSEALSGYIGNTIYF; cdr3_nt: TGTGCCAGCAGTGAAGCTCTGTCGGGGTACATTGGAAACACCATATATTTT
v_call: TRBV6-5; j_call: TRBJ1-1; d_call: .; clone_size: .; cdr3_aa: CASSYKRNTEAFF; cdr3_nt: TGTGCCAGCAGTTACAAGAGGAACACTGAAGCTTTCTTT
v_call: TRBV7-6; j_call: TRBJ2-7; d_call: TRBD1; clone_size: .; cdr3_aa: CASSLREDRGSYEQYF; cdr3_nt: TGTGCCAGCAGCTTAAGGGAGGACAGGGGATCCTACGAGCAGTACTTC
v_call: TRBV27; j_call: TRBJ2-1; d_call: TRBD1; clone_size: .; cdr3_aa: CASSLDRGNEQFF; cdr3_nt: TGTGCCAGCAGTTTAGACAGGGGTAATGAGCAGTTCTTC
v_call: TRBV5-4; j_call: TRBJ2-7; d_call: TRBD2; clone_size: .; cdr3_aa: CASSGGDEQYF; cdr3_nt: TGTGCCAGCAGCGGGGGGGACGAGCAGTACTTC
v_call: TRBV4-1; j_call: TRBJ1-5; d_call: .; clone_size: .; cdr3_aa: CASSQDSGTLSQPQHF; cdr3_nt: TGCGCCAGCAGCCAAGATTCGGGAACGTTGTCTCAGCCCCAGCATTTT
v_call: TRBV29-1; j_call: TRBJ1-2; d_call: .; clone_size: .; cdr3_aa: CSVDDTYGYTF; cdr3_nt: TGCAGCGTTGACGACACGTATGGCTACACCTTC
v_call: TRBV6-6; j_call: TRBJ2-7; d_call: .; clone_size: once; cdr3_aa: CASSPQGTLYEQYF; cdr3_nt: TGTGCCAGCAGTCCCCAGGGAACCCTCTACGAGCAGTACTTC
v_call: TRBV7-2; j_call: TRBJ2-1; d_call: TRBD2; clone_size: .; cdr3_aa: CASSPTSGGRRNEQFF; cdr3_nt: TGTGCCAGCAGCCCCACTAGCGGGGGCCGTAGAAATGAGCAGTTCTTC
v_call: TRBV6-5; j_call: TRBJ1-3; d_call: .; clone_size: .; cdr3_aa: CASSYSSSGVGNTIYF; cdr3_nt: TGTGCCAGCAGTTACTCGAGTTCAGGGGTTGGTAACACCATATATTTT
v_call: TRBV9; j_call: TRBJ2-1; d_call: TRBD2; clone_size: .; cdr3_aa: CASSVLAGGPYNEQFF; cdr3_nt: TGTGCCAGCAGCGTACTTGCGGGGGGGCCCTACAATGAGCAGTTCTTC
v_call: TRBV4-3; j_call: TRBJ2-7; d_call: TRBD2; clone_size: .; cdr3_aa: CASSFSAQGGEQYF; cdr3_nt: TGCGCCAGCAGCTTTAGCGCTCAGGGAGGGGAGCAGTACTTC
v_call: TRBV6-5; j_call: TRBJ1-6; d_call: .; clone_size: once; cdr3_aa: CASSYQGDLYNSPLHF; cdr3_nt: TGTGCCAGCAGTTACCAGGGTGATTTATATAATTCACCCCTCCACTTT
v_call: TRBV11-3; j_call: TRBJ2-3; d_call: .; clone_size: once; cdr3_aa: CASSPKYTQYF; cdr3_nt: TGTGCCAGCAGCCCAAAATATACGCAGTATTTT
v_call: TRBV6-1; j_call: TRBJ1-1; d_call: TRBD1; clone_size: few; cdr3_aa: CASSLQGARTEAFF; cdr3_nt: TGTGCCAGCAGTCTACAGGGGGCACGCACTGAAGCTTTCTTT
v_call: TRBV5-4; j_call: TRBJ1-1; d_call: .; clone_size: .; cdr3_aa: CASSFYDRMNTEAFF; cdr3_nt: TGTGCCAGCAGCTTTTACGACAGGATGAACACTGAAGCTTTCTTT
v_call: TRBV7-2; j_call: TRBJ2-3; d_call: TRBD2; clone_size: .; cdr3_aa: CASRLPGGGDTQYF; cdr3_nt: TGTGCCAGCAGGCTCCCTGGGGGAGGGGATACGCAGTATTTT
v_call: TRBV10-1; j_call: TRBJ1-1; d_call: .; clone_size: .; cdr3_aa: CASRKSARWFPEAFF; cdr3_nt: TGCGCCAGCAGGAAGTCGGCCAGGTGGTTCCCTGAAGCTTTCTTT
v_call: TRBV19; j_call: TRBJ1-6; d_call: TRBD1; clone_size: .; cdr3_aa: CASSLGTGNSPLHF; cdr3_nt: TGTGCCAGTAGTTTGGGGACAGGTAACTCACCCCTCCACTTT
v_call: TRBV12-5; j_call: TRBJ1-1; d_call: .; clone_size: .; cdr3_aa: CASGLGTLGGNTEAFF; cdr3_nt: TGTGCTAGTGGTTTGGGGACCCTCGGGGGGAACACTGAAGCTTTCTTT
v_call: TRBV6-6; j_call: TRBJ1-2; d_call: TRBD1; clone_size: .; cdr3_aa: CASSYLPTGEGDGYTF; cdr3_nt: TGTGCCAGCAGTTATTTACCAACAGGGGAAGGAGATGGCTACACCTTC
v_call: TRBV9; j_call: TRBJ2-3; d_call: TRBD2; clone_size: .; cdr3_aa: CASSPSGVPTDTQYF; cdr3_nt: TGTGCCAGCAGCCCTAGCGGGGTCCCCACAGATACGCAGTATTTT
v_call: TRBV7-2; j_call: TRBJ1-3; d_call: .; clone_size: .; cdr3_aa: CASSLIFSGNTIYF; cdr3_nt: TGTGCCAGCAGCTTAATCTTCTCTGGAAACACCATATATTTT
v_call: TRBV10-3; j_call: TRBJ2-5; d_call: TRBD2; clone_size: .; cdr3_aa: CAISESGGNQETQYF; cdr3_nt: TGCGCCATCAGTGAGAGCGGGGGCAACCAAGAGACCCAGTACTTC
v_call: TRBV4-1; j_call: TRBJ2-7; d_call: TRBD2; clone_size: .; cdr3_aa: CASSQVGGGLRIEQYF; cdr3_nt: TGCGCCAGCAGCCAGGTCGGGGGGGGATTGCGTATCGAGCAGTACTTC
v_call: TRBV5-1; j_call: TRBJ1-1; d_call: TRBD1; clone_size: .; cdr3_aa: CASSLADRVRTEAFF; cdr3_nt: TGCGCCAGCAGCTTGGCCGACAGGGTGAGGACTGAAGCTTTCTTT
v_call: TRBV19; j_call: TRBJ2-1; d_call: .; clone_size: .; cdr3_aa: CASSKRDNEQFF; cdr3_nt: TGTGCCAGTAGTAAGAGGGACAATGAGCAGTTCTTC